These 6 T cell receptor beta chains share one sample of origin, sequenced in a study of blood T cell repertoires in COVID-19. Assay: immunoSEQ multiplex PCR; the TCRdb copy retains only in-frame clones and omits some. Here the sample spans roughly 200,000 clones, approximately 85% being singletons. The sequencing input was PBMCs or T cells enriched from blood (not recorded which). The receptors shown here come from a man between 35 and 55 years old who had recovered from COVID-19.

This clone was found once. The chain uses TRBV6-6 and TRBJ2-6; weak D call: TRBD1 (5 bases). Germline V gene data show CDR1 as MNHNY and CDR2 as SVGAGI (reference sequence). The ends were cut back, 5 bases at V and 0 bases at J, with 23 bases in the middle. The CDR3 has 20 residues. The DNA of the CDR3 is TGTGCCAGCAGTCGGTTGACCCAGGGCGCGTTTAGCTCTGGGGCCAACGTCCTGACTTTC. It translates to CASSRLTQGAFSSGANVLTF.

The gene calls are TRBV2 and TRBJ1-6; TRBD1 is a possible D gene (6 bases). The CDR3 extends over 15 amino acids. Trimming cost V 7 bases and J 7 bases, with 17 bases left between them. Germline CDR1 reads SNHLY; CDR2 reads FYNNEI. CDR3 residues: CASKTGTSGNSPLHF. DNA of the CDR3: TGTGCCAGCAAGACCGGGACATCCGGAAATTCACCCCTCCACTTT.

The chain joins TRBV9 to TRBJ2-7, with 8 nucleotides matching TRBD1. Losses at the gene ends were 4 bases for V and 3 bases for J; bases not matched to a gene: 6. CDR3 length: 14 amino acids. Germline CDR1 is SGDLS and CDR2 is YYNGEE. The CDR3: CASSPAGTGYEQYF. CDR3 sequence (DNA): TGTGCCAGCAGCCCTGCCGGGACAGGCTACGAGCAGTACTTC.

The chain is built from TRBV29-1 and TRBJ1-5; D is unclear. The germline gives CDR1 SQVTM, CDR2 ANQGSEA. V shed 4 bases and J shed 1 base, with 11 bases lying between them. This CDR3 comprises 14 residues. The CDR3 nucleotides are TGCAGCGTTGGTGAGGGCGCGAGCAATCAGCCCCAGCATTTT. It encodes CSVGEGASNQPQHF.

The V and J genes are TRBV30 and TRBJ2-7, with a possible D match to TRBD1 (5 bases). The CDR3 is 14 residues long. V lost 0 bases and J lost 0, with 9 bases in between. Germline CDR1 GTSNPN, CDR2 SVGIG (reference sequence). CDR3 nucleotides: TGTGCCTGGAGTGTGCACAGGCGCTCCTACGAGCAGTACTTC. The encoded protein is CAWSVHRRSYEQYF.

The CDR3 sequence: CASTTGQGAEEQYF. CDR3 bases: TGTGCCAGCACTACGGGACAGGGGGCTGAGGAGCAGTACTTC. This chain joins TRBV11-2 and TRBJ2-7; the match to TRBD1 covers 12 bases. CDR1 is SGHAT and CDR2 is FQNNGV in the germline V gene. This CDR3 spans 14 amino acids. The V and J ends lost 7 bases and 7 bases, in that order; junction bases with no gene match: 8.